Following are 12 T cell receptor beta chains from one sample sequenced in a study of blood T cell repertoires in COVID-19. The method was immunoSEQ multiplex PCR; TCRdb's version includes in-frame clones alone and lacks a portion of them. The sample lists about 90,000 clones; approximately 83% were seen once. Sequenced: peripheral blood. The receptor set was obtained from a woman older than 75 with active or convalescent COVID-19.

The chain couples TRBV19 to TRBJ1-2; unclear D gene. Germline lookup yields CDR1 LNHDA and CDR2 SQIVND (reference sequence). This CDR3 is built from 12 residues. The V and J ends lost 0 bases and 7 bases respectively, with 6 bases between them. The CDR3 region has the DNA TGTGCCAGTAGTATAGAAGAGGCTGGCTACACCTTC. Translation: CASSIEEAGYTF.

This sequence joins TRBV7-2 and TRBJ1-3; possible D gene TRBD1, 6 bases. This CDR3 region has 15 residues. Germline values: CDR1 SGHTA, CDR2 FQGNSA. V was pared by 5 bases and J by 3 bases, with 14 bases between. The DNA of the CDR3 is TGTGCCAGCAGCCCGGTATCAGGGGATGGAAACACCATATATTTT. This sequence encodes CASSPVSGDGNTIYF.

The chain uses TRBV5-1 and TRBJ2-3; the match to TRBD2 covers 9 bases. The CDR3 totals 17 residues. The ends lost 0 bases at V and 0 bases at J; junction bases unmatched: 5. From germline, CDR1 is SGHRS and CDR2 YFSETQ. CDR3 coding DNA: TGCGCCAGCAGCTTGGGGCTAGCGGGACTTAGCACAGATACGCAGTATTTT. Amino acid sequence: CASSLGLAGLSTDTQYF.

Only one count was recorded for this clone. The genes are TRBV5-1 and TRBJ2-1, with D maybe TRBD1 (6 bases). V lost 2 bases, J lost 4 bases, and 10 bases lay in between. CDR3 length: 14 residues. The V gene's germline CDR1 is SGHRS and CDR2 YFSETQ. In DNA, the CDR3 is TGCGCCAGCAGCTTAGGACAGCCATACAATGAGCAGTTCTTC. Residues: CASSLGQPYNEQFF.

This rearrangement joins TRBV14 to TRBJ1-4, with 7 bases fitting TRBD1. Per germline, CDR1 SGHDN and CDR2 FVKESK. The CDR3 length is 18 residues. The trim removed 0 bases at V and 6 bases at J, leaving 13 bases unmatched. The DNA for the CDR3 is TGTGCCAGCAGCCAAGAGGCTGCAGGGGGATCTCGCCATGAAAAACTGTTTTTT. This translates into CASSQEAAGGSRHEKLFF.

CDR3: CSAHLRYEQFF. The CDR3 nucleotides read TGCAGTGCCCACCTCCGGTATGAGCAGTTCTTC. The V gene is TRBV20-1, the J gene TRBJ2-1; no clear D gene. CDR1 and CDR2 from the germline V gene are DFQATT and SNEGSKA (reference sequence). V lost 6 bases and J 8 bases, leaving 11 bases between the germline ends. The CDR3 totals 11 residues.

This rearrangement joins TRBV5-1 to TRBJ2-1; TRBD2 aligns across 14 bases. CDR3 length: 15 residues. The ends lost 4 bases at V and 10 bases at J; junction bases unmatched: 7. Germline V gene sequence: CDR1 SGHRS, CDR2 YFSETQ. The CDR3 here is CASSLGLAGGQEQFF. DNA for the CDR3: TGCGCCAGCAGCCTAGGACTAGCGGGAGGCCAGGAGCAGTTCTTC.

The J gene is TRBJ1-6, the V gene TRBV5-6, with TRBD1 identical over 9 bases. V gave up 6 bases and J gave up 5 bases; unmatched junction bases: 6. Germline V lookup: CDR1 SGHDT, CDR2 YYEEEE. The CDR3 has 15 amino acids. The CDR3 region is CASMTDRGNNSPLHF. Written as DNA, the CDR3 is TGTGCCAGCATGACGGACAGGGGAAATAATTCACCCCTCCACTTT.

This clone appeared once. DNA for the CDR3: TGTGCCAGCAGCTTAGCCCGCGTCACTGAAGCTTTCTTT. It specifies CASSLARVTEAFF. This chain uses TRBV11-2 with TRBJ1-1; no clear D. CDR1 and CDR2 from the germline V gene are SGHAT and FQNNGV. The ends were cut back, 1 base at V and 4 bases at J, with 7 bases in the middle. CDR3 length: 13 amino acids.

V is TRBV28 and J is TRBJ2-1, with TRBD1 identical over 9 bases. The CDR3 is 15 amino acids. The germline gives CDR1 MDHEN, CDR2 SYDVKM. The V gene end was trimmed by 8 bases and the J gene end by 5 bases; junction bases not matched to a gene: 10. The CDR3 nucleotides read TGTGCCAGCCTAACAGGGGGCTTATCTGACAATGAGCAGTTCTTC. Translating gives CASLTGGLSDNEQFF. The full variable domain, rest sourced from reference TRBV28 and TRBJ2-1, is DVKVTQSSRYLVKRTGEKVFLECVQDMDHENMFWYRQDPGLGLRLIYFSYDVKMKEKGDIPEGYSVSREKKERFSLILESASTNQTSMYLCASLTGGLSDNEQFFGPGTRLTVL.

This clone came up once. The chain combines TRBV6-5 with TRBJ2-7; TRBD2 matches 9 bases. After removal of 8 bases from V and 0 bases from J, the junction contained 8 bases not matched to a gene. The CDR3 is 15 amino acids. CDR1 is MNHEY, CDR2 SVGAGI, per germline. The CDR3 DNA reads TGTGCCAGCGATCCGGCGGGAGGGAGCTCCTACGAGCAGTACTTC. This gives the protein CASDPAGGSSYEQYF.

The CDR3 reads CASSVGGGGSYNEQFF. In DNA form, the CDR3 reads TGTGCCAGCAGCGTAGGGGGCGGGGGTTCCTACAATGAGCAGTTCTTC. The J gene is TRBJ2-1, the V gene TRBV9, with TRBD2 matching 7 bases. This CDR3 region has 16 residues. V lost 0 bases and J lost 1; bases outside the gene matches: 4. Per the germline V gene, CDR1 is SGDLS and CDR2 is YYNGEE.